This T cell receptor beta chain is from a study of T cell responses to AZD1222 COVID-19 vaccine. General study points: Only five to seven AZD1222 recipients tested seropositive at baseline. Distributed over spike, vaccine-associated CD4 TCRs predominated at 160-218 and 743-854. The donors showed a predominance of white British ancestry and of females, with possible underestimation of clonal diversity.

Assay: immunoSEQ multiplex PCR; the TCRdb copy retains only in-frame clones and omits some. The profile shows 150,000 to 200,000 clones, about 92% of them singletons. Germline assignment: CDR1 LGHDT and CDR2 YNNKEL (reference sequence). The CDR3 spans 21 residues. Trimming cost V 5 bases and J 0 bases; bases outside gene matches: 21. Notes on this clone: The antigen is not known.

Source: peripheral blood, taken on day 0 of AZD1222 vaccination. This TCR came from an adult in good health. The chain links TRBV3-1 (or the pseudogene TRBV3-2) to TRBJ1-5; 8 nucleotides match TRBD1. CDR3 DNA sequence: TGTGCCAGCAGCTTATCTTATTTCAGGGGGCCGAGGCTTTATAGCAATCAGCCCCAGCATTTT. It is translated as CASSLSYFRGPRLYSNQPQHF.